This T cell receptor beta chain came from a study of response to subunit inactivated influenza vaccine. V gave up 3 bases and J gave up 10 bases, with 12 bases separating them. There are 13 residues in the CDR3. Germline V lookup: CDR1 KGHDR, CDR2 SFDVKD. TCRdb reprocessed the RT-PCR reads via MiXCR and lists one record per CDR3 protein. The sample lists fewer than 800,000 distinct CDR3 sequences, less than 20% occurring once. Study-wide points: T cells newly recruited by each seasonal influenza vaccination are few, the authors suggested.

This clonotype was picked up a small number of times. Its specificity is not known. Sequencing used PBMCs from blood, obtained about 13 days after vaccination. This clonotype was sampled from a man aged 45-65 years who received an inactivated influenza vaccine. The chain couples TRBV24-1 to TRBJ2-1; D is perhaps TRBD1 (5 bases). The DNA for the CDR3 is TGTGCCACCAGTGATCCCCTCCGGACAGAGCAGTTCTTC. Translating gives CATSDPLRTEQFF.